This T cell receptor (beta chain) was documented in a study of blood T cell repertoires in COVID-19. Study-wide context: There were acute and convalescent COVID-19 samples, and they came from the United States, Italy and Spain. PBMCs, B-cell-depleted T cells, or T cells provided the cDNA or gDNA that made up the material.

The V segment lost 4 bases and the J segment 6 bases; nucleotides outside the gene matches: 17. This CDR3 spans 17 amino acids. CDR1 is SGHNT, CDR2 YYREEE, per germline (reference sequence). In the authors' workflow: Estimated nucleated cell counts came from reference gene primer amplification. Profiling relied on immunoSEQ multiplex PCR, and the TCRdb table lists in-frame clones only, not all of them. That table furnishes V, J and clone size, whereas the DNA furnished D and trimming. The repertoire holds about 180,000 clones, with about 89% as singletons. Sequenced sample: peripheral blood. The rearrangement joins TRBV5-4 to TRBJ1-2; 8 bases are a match to TRBD1. This sequence was found in a man aged 35-49 years with active or convalescent COVID-19. Here the CDR3 DNA reads TGTGCCAGCAGCCCGGGACAGGTACAGATCCTTTCCGATGGCTACACCTTC. It encodes CASSPGQVQILSDGYTF.